The rows below give T cell receptor beta chains drawn from one sample of a study of blood T cell repertoires in COVID-19. Sequencing was performed with immunoSEQ multiplex PCR; in TCRdb, only in-frame clones are kept and a portion is missing. Of some 65,000 clones listed, around four fifths are singletons. Sample: peripheral blood. The receptors were sampled from a human donor in a cohort sampled during active COVID-19. The CDR3 runs from the conserved cysteine through the conserved F or W. D genes are given only for firm matches. Clone size is given for some rows only: seen once, a few or many times, or a class if the clone is expanded.

len | j_gene | d_gene | abundance | v_gene | CDR3aa | CDR3nt
15 | TRBJ1-2 | TRBD1 | - | TRBV28 | CASRKPGTANYGYTF | TGTGCCAGCAGGAAGCCCGGGACAGCTAACTATGGCTACACCTTC
14 | TRBJ2-5 | TRBD2 | - | TRBV15 | CATSRGGGGETQYF | TGTGCCACCAGCAGAGGAGGCGGGGGGGAGACCCAGTACTTC
18 | TRBJ1-5 | TRBD1 | - | TRBV13 | CASSSRDRGRGGNQPQHF | TGTGCCAGCAGCTCCAGAGACAGGGGGCGAGGTGGCAATCAGCCCCAGCATTTT
15 | TRBJ2-1 | - | - | TRBV9 | CASTGQASSYNEQFF | TGTGCCAGCACAGGGCAGGCGAGCTCCTACAATGAGCAGTTCTTC
15 | TRBJ2-7 | TRBD2 | once | TRBV28 | CASSLIGLAGGEQYF | TGTGCCAGCAGTTTAATCGGGCTAGCGGGAGGCGAGCAGTACTTC
14 | TRBJ2-7 | TRBD2 | few | TRBV5-4 | CASSYSGRTHEQYF | TGTGCCAGCAGCTATAGCGGGAGAACGCACGAGCAGTACTTC
15 | TRBJ2-7 | TRBD1 | - | TRBV6-1 | CASSELRQGPYEQYF | TGTGCCAGCAGTGAATTGAGACAGGGTCCCTACGAGCAGTACTTC
14 | TRBJ2-3 | - | - | TRBV28 | CASRLGLPTDTQYF | TGTGCCAGCAGGTTAGGACTTCCCACAGATACGCAGTATTTT
14 | TRBJ2-7 | TRBD1 | - | TRBV11-2 | CASRASGGSYEQYF | TGTGCCAGCAGAGCCTCAGGGGGCTCCTACGAGCAGTACTTC
15 | TRBJ2-7 | TRBD2 | - | TRBV7-9 | CASSHPGLAVYEQYF | TGTGCCAGCAGCCACCCGGGACTAGCGGTCTACGAGCAGTACTTC